This TCR beta chain was identified during a study of Graves' ophthalmopathy and Graves' hyperthyroidism. This clonotype was seen repeatedly, ten times or more. Beta-chain TCR CDR3 regions were amplified from RNA transcripts. HTBI primers primed a first-round RT-PCR, and a second-round multiplex PCR followed. TCRdb fed the multiplex PCR reads into MiXCR, producing one record per CDR3 protein. The repertoire holds almost 400,000 distinct CDR3 sequences, with around 17% as singletons. The V segment lost 10 bases and the J segment 1 base; nucleotides outside the gene matches: 8. Germline CDR1 is MDHEN and CDR2 is SYDVKM. The CDR3 runs to 15 residues.

The rearrangement joins TRBV28 to TRBJ2-2, with 8 bases aligning to TRBD1. The specimen was peripheral blood. The TCR originated in a young woman with Graves' ophthalmopathy. CDR3 protein: CATNGQGRNTGELFF. CDR3 nucleotide sequence: TGTGCCACTAATGGACAGGGCAGGAACACCGGGGAGCTGTTTTTT.